What follows describes a single T cell receptor (beta chain). Healthy Caucasians from Russia aged about 6 to 90 served as donors. The CDR3 has 12 amino acids. CDR1 SQVTM and CDR2 ANQGSEA come from the germline V gene. The V end was cut by 6 bases, the J end by 2 bases, with 10 bases between. The sample originates from a study of blood T cells in healthy people across ages. For the second PCR, which ran for about 6 to 11 cycles, a sample-barcoded 5' primer and a J-beta primer mix were used. Tagging of each cDNA molecule was performed by a template-switch adaptor with 12 random nucleotides. TCRdb used MiXCR to reprocess the 5' RACE reads, holding one entry per CDR3 protein. The data contain some 1.4 million distinct CDR3 sequences, approximately 38% of them seen just once; the ten biggest clones take up roughly 8.2%.

The chain couples TRBV29-1 to TRBJ1-1; D uncertain. The material sequenced was blood. This TCR derives from a woman younger than 35 in good health. CDR3 DNA: TGCAGCGTCGGACGCGCAAACACTGAAGCTTTCTTT. This translates into CSVGRANTEAFF.